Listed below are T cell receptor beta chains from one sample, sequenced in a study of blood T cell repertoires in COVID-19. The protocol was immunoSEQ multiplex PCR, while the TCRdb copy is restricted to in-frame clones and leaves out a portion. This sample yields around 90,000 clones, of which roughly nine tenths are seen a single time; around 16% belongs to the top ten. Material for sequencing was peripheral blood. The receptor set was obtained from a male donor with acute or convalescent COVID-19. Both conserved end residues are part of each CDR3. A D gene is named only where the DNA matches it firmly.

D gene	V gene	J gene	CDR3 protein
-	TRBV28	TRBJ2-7	CASRSNRGNSQEQYF
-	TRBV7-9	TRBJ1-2	CASSLEGPPYGYTF
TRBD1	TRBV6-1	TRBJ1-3	CASSESGGGQGANTIYF
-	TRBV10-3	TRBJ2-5	CAISVGLGETQYF
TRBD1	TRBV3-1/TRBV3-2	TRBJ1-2	CASSPGTGVSNYGYTF
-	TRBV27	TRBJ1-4	CASSLLPGEALFF
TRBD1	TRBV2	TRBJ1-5	CASAANRGLSQPQHF
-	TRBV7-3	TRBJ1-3	CASSLGAGNTIYF
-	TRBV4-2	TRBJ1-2	CASSQDRAGPNSYTF
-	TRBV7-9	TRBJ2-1	CAIPHSSYNEQFF
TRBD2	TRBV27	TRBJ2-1	CASSAQPRDYQGNEQFF
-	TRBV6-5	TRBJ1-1	CASSPMMGLGTEAFF
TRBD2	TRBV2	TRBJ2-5	CASVYTSGGAETQYF
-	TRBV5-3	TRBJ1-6	CARIPDRQDSPLHF
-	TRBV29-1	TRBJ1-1	CSVEWGPSTEAFF
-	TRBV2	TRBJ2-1	CASSDRQYISEFF
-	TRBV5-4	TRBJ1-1	CASSLVGARNTEAFF
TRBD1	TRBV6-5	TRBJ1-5	CASSSGQGRQPQHF
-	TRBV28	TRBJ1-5	CASSLPTGLSNQPQHF
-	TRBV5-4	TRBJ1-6	CASSRTGQNPNNSPLHF
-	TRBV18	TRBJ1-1	CASSDIKNTEAFF
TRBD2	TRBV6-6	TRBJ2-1	CASSKRGGDNEQFF
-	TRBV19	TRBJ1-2	CASIRSPQVNYGYTF
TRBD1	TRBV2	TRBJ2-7	CASRRQGTPYEQYF
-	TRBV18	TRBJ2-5	CASSPMIMQGRETQYF
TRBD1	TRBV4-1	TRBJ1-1	CASSQDRGQGVQTNTEAFF
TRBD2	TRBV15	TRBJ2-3	CATRMSGGAEDTQYF
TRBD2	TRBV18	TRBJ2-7	CASSPLAGAKEQYF
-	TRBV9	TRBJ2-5	CASSVGGPVGETQYF
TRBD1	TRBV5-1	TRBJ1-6	CASSPGQGGSPLHF
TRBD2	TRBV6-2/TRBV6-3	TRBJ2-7	CASSYSSVAGAYEQYF
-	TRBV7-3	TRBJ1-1	CASSGGSGSMNTEAFF
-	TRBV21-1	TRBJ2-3	CASSKGPVTGQDTQYF
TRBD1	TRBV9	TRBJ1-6	CASSQTGTGVYSPLHF
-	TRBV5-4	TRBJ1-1	CASSSLGGRAATEAFF